The next 3 T cell receptor beta chains were all read from a single sample in a study of shared clonotypes between healthy human individuals. Repertoires were generated with immunoSEQ multiplex PCR, while TCRdb's copy carries only in-frame clones and drops some. This sample has 1,500,000 or so clones, with around 97% found just once. Sequencing was done on a sample of naive CD4+ T cells sorted from blood. Documented subset: CD45RA+ positively selected. These receptors all come from a man aged 25-40 years in good health.

The CDR3 sequence: CASSLSPGDNTEAFF. CDR3 nucleotides: TGTGCCAGCAGCTTATCCCCGGGGGACAACACTGAAGCTTTCTTT. This chain connects TRBV7-9 to TRBJ1-1; D perhaps matches TRBD1 (5 bases). The CDR3 contains 15 residues. V shed 2 bases and J shed 2 bases, with 12 bases lying between them. Germline V gene lookup returns CDR1 SEHNR and CDR2 FQNEAQ (reference sequence).

This chain uses TRBV6-6 with TRBJ1-3; D may be TRBD1 (6 bases). The length of the CDR3 is 16 residues. Germline V gene sequence: CDR1 MNHNY, CDR2 SVGAGI (reference sequence). Trimming pared 0 bases from V and 4 bases from J, leaving 13 bases between. CDR3 sequence reads: CASSYSWGASGNTIYF. CDR3 coding DNA: TGTGCCAGCAGTTACTCGTGGGGGGCTTCCGGAAACACCATATATTTT.

Concerning this clone itself: The same CDR3 arises from other DNA sequences in this sample as well. The CDR3 bases are TGTGCCAGCAGCTTAGACAGTAACTATGGCTACACCTTC. Its protein product is CASSLDSNYGYTF. The chain is built from TRBV7-2 and TRBJ1-2; D not certain. V shed 1 base and J shed 1 base, with 4 bases lying between them. CDR3 size: 13 residues. CDR1 is SGHTA, CDR2 FQGNSA, per germline.